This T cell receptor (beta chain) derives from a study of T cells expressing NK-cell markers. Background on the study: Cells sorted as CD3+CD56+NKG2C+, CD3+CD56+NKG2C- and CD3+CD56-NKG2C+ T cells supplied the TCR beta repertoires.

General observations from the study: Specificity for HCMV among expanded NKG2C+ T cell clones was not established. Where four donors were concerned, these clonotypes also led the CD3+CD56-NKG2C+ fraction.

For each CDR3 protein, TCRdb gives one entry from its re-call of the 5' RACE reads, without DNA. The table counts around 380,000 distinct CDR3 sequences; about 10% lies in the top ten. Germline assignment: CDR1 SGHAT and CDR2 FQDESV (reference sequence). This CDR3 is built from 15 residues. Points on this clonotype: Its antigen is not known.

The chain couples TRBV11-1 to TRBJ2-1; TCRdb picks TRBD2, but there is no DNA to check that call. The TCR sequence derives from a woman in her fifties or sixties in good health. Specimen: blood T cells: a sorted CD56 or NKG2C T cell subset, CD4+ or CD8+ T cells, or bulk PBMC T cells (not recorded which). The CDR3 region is CASSSWTSGSDEQFF. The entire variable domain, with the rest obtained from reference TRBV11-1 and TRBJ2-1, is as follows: EAEVAQSPRYKITEKSQAVAFWCDPISGHATLYWYRQILGQGPELLVQFQDESVVDDSQLPKDRFSAERLKGVDSTLKIQPAELGDSAMYLCASSSWTSGSDEQFFGPGTRLTVL.